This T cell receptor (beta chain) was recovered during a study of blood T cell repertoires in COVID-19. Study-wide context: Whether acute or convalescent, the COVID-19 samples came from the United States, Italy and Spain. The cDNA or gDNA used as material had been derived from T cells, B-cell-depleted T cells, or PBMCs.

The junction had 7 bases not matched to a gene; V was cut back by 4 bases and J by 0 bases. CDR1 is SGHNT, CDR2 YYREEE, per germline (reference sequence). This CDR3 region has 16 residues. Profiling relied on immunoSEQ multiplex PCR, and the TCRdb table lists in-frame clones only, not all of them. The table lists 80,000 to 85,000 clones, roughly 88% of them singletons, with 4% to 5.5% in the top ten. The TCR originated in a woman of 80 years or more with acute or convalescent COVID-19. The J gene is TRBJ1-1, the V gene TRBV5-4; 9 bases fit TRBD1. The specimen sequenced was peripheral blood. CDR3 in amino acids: CASSKTGTGLNTEAFF. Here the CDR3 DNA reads TGTGCCAGCAGCAAAACCGGGACAGGGTTGAACACTGAAGCTTTCTTT.